One and the same sample provided the 16 T cell receptor beta chains below, sequenced in a study of blood T cell repertoires in COVID-19. The method was immunoSEQ multiplex PCR; TCRdb's version includes in-frame clones alone and lacks a portion of them. The table lists hundreds of thousands of clones, 70% to 90% of them singletons, with about 2.2% in the top ten. The sample comprised peripheral blood. Source of these receptors: a woman aged 25 to 39 who had recovered from COVID-19.

The chain is built from TRBV5-4 and TRBJ1-1; D remains unclear. This CDR3 has 13 amino acids. Trimming stripped 2 bases from V and 1 base from J, with 6 bases between. CDR1 SGHNT and CDR2 YYREEE come from the germline V gene (reference sequence). In DNA, the CDR3 is TGTGCCAGCAGCTTTGGAGGGAACACTGAAGCTTTCTTT. Residues: CASSFGGNTEAFF.

The chain joins TRBV28 to TRBJ1-1; no definite D call. This CDR3 spans 15 amino acids. Germline V CDR1 and CDR2: MDHEN, SYDVKM. Trimming removed 4 bases from V and 1 base from J, with 13 bases in between. CDR3 amino acids: CASSSSQRWNTEAFF. Written as DNA, the CDR3 is TGTGCCAGCAGTTCCTCCCAGCGTTGGAACACTGAAGCTTTCTTT. The full variable domain, rest sourced from reference TRBV28 and TRBJ1-1, is DVKVTQSSRYLVKRTGEKVFLECVQDMDHENMFWYRQDPGLGLRLIYFSYDVKMKEKGDIPEGYSVSREKKERFSLILESASTNQTSMYLCASSSSQRWNTEAFFGQGTRLTVV.

J is TRBJ1-1 and V is TRBV15; TRBD1 matches at 9 bases. The CDR3 is 15 residues long. Trimming cost V 1 base and J 5 bases; bases outside gene matches: 5. From germline, CDR1 is LNHNV and CDR2 YYDKDF (reference sequence). CDR3 loop: CATSRGTGVTTEAFF. The CDR3 DNA follows: TGTGCCACCAGCAGAGGGACAGGGGTAACGACTGAAGCTTTCTTT.

The chain recombines TRBV5-5 with TRBJ2-4; D is perhaps TRBD2 (5 bases). Trimming stripped 6 bases from V and 2 bases from J, with 18 bases between. CDR3 length equals 16 residues. CDR1 and CDR2 (germline): SGHKS, YYEKEE (reference sequence). CDR3 residues: CASTQEADRTKNIQYF. In DNA form, the CDR3 reads TGTGCCAGCACCCAGGAGGCAGATAGGACCAAAAACATTCAGTACTTC.

CDR3 DNA sequence: TGTGCCACCAGTGATATCCTGGCAGGGGGCCTAGATACGCAGTATTTT. It yields the protein CATSDILAGGLDTQYF. The J gene is TRBJ2-3, the V gene TRBV24-1; 8 positions match TRBD1. Losses at the gene ends were 3 bases for V and 5 bases for J; bases not matched to a gene: 9. Germline V gives CDR1 KGHDR, CDR2 SFDVKD. This CDR3 is 16 amino acids long.

The V call is TRBV5-1, the J call TRBJ2-7; D perhaps matches TRBD1 (5 bases). The CDR3 extends over 14 amino acids. Trimming left V 4 bases short and J 6 bases short, with 17 bases between. Per germline, CDR1 SGHRS and CDR2 YFSETQ. CDR3: CASSLVGQGGEQYF. CDR3 DNA sequence: TGCGCCAGCAGCCTCGTTGGGCAGGGCGGCGAGCAGTACTTC.

The chain carries TRBV19 and TRBJ2-7, with D maybe TRBD2 (6 bases). CDR1 is LNHDA, CDR2 SQIVND, per germline (reference sequence). Between the trimmed V and J ends, which lost 5 bases and 6 bases, there was a span of 17 bases. CDR3 length: 14 residues. The CDR3 DNA reads TGTGCCAGTAGTGGGACTTTAAGATTTGTCGAGCAGTACTTC. Its protein is CASSGTLRFVEQYF.

The V gene is TRBV6-5, the J gene TRBJ1-6; D ambiguous. The CDR3 contains 15 residues. V lost 6 bases to trimming and J lost 5 bases, with 14 bases between them. Germline-derived CDR1 and CDR2 are MNHEY and SVGAGI. The DNA of the CDR3 is TGTGCCAGCAGGCCGAGGGAACTTAATAATTCACCCCTCCACTTT. Translating gives CASRPRELNNSPLHF.

The rearrangement uses TRBV11-2 and TRBJ2-7, with 8 nucleotides matching TRBD2. With 3 bases clipped from V and 6 bases from J, the junction kept 4 bases outside the gene matches. Looked up from germline, CDR1 is SGHAT and CDR2 is FQNNGV. The CDR3 covers 13 residues. Written as DNA, the CDR3 is TGTGCCAGCAGCTTCCAAGCGGGAGTCGAGCAGTACTTC. Its protein is CASSFQAGVEQYF.

The CDR3 reads CASSFLATNEKLFF. CDR3 DNA sequence: TGTGCCAGCAGCTTTCTTGCAACTAATGAAAAACTGTTTTTT. The rearrangement joins TRBV7-2 to TRBJ1-4; D uncertain. The germline V gene has CDR1 SGHTA and CDR2 FQGNSA. Trimming removed 3 bases from V and 0 bases from J, with 5 bases in between. The CDR3 has 14 amino acids.

J is TRBJ2-2 and V is TRBV7-3; D is possibly TRBD1 (6 bases). Germline assignment: CDR1 SGHTA and CDR2 FQGTGA. The CDR3 runs to 15 residues. The V end lost 4 bases, the J end lost 3 bases, and 12 bases lay between the germline ends. CDR3: CASSSGTRDTGELFF. In DNA form, the CDR3 reads TGTGCCAGCAGCTCCGGGACAAGGGACACCGGGGAGCTGTTTTTT.

The CDR3 nucleotides read TGTGCCAGCAGCTTGGACCGACAGGGTACCTACAATGAGCAGTTCTTC. Its protein is CASSLDRQGTYNEQFF. The J gene is TRBJ2-1, the V gene TRBV7-2; TRBD1 aligns across 7 bases. The CDR3 contains 16 residues. Trimming removed 3 bases from V and 2 bases from J; junction bases left unmatched: 7. Germline V CDR1 and CDR2: SGHTA, FQGNSA.

J is TRBJ1-2 and V is TRBV6-1; D not certain. The germline V gene has CDR1 MNHNS and CDR2 SASEGT. The CDR3 covers 12 residues. V was pared by 2 bases and J by 6 bases, with 7 bases between. The chain's CDR3 is CASSEWQNGYTF. CDR3 nucleotide sequence: TGTGCCAGCAGTGAATGGCAGAATGGCTACACCTTC.

This chain connects TRBV28 to TRBJ2-1; D ambiguous. This CDR3 is built from 13 residues. V was shortened by 5 bases and J by 4 bases, with 9 bases between the two germline ends. From germline, CDR1 is MDHEN and CDR2 SYDVKM. CDR3 protein: CASSRRRYNEQFF. The CDR3 DNA follows: TGTGCCAGCAGTCGACGGAGATACAATGAGCAGTTCTTC.

J is TRBJ2-5 and V is TRBV28; 8 bases align to TRBD1. The CDR3 has 15 amino acids. Germline V lookup: CDR1 MDHEN, CDR2 SYDVKM. The junction had 11 bases not matched to a gene; V was cut back by 6 bases and J by 5 bases. The CDR3 region is CASSPRTGQVETQYF. The CDR3 DNA sequence: TGTGCCAGCAGCCCCCGGACAGGGCAAGTGGAGACCCAGTACTTC.

The rearrangement links TRBV10-3 to TRBJ2-3; D uncertain. Trimming removed 0 bases at V and 0 bases at J, with 10 bases between. The germline V gene encodes CDR1 ENHRY and CDR2 SYGVKD. CDR3 length: 16 amino acids. DNA for the CDR3: TGTGCCATCAGTGAGTCGACGGCGGTTAGCACAGATACGCAGTATTTT. It yields the protein CAISESTAVSTDTQYF.